These 5 T cell receptor beta chains were all obtained from the same sample, sequenced in a study of CD8+CD57+ T cells in acquired aplastic anemia. Sequenced patients had shown CD8+CD57+ cell expansion by flow cytometry. CDR3 and TCR beta VDJ profiling relied on genomic DNA as the template. TCRdb processed the reads anew with MiXCR; each CDR3 protein has one entry. This table has a few hundred thousand distinct CDR3 sequences, roughly 53% appearing once. Sequencing was done on a sample of sorted CD4+, CD8+, or CD8+CD57+ T cells (not recorded which) from PBMCs. The receptors stem from a human donor with aplastic anemia.

V is TRBV15 and J is TRBJ2-3; maybe TRBD1 (6 bases). The V gene lost 4 bases and the J gene lost 4 bases, with 9 bases spanning the gap. CDR3 size: 13 residues. In germline, CDR1 is LNHNV, CDR2 YYDKDF (reference sequence). The CDR3 is CATSNGGADTQYF. The CDR3 bases are TGTGCCACCAGCAATGGGGGCGCAGATACGCAGTATTTT.

This clonotype was recorded many times. DNA of the CDR3: TGTGCCAGCCGACAGGGCGGAGAAAAACTGTTTTTT. It specifies CASRQGGEKLFF. The chain uses TRBV7-9 and TRBJ1-4; 7 bases line up with TRBD1. This CDR3 has 12 residues. J lost 8 bases, V lost 8 bases, and 5 bases had no gene match. Germline V gene lookup returns CDR1 SEHNR and CDR2 FQNEAQ (reference sequence).

This chain links TRBV29-1 with TRBJ1-2, with 8 positions matching TRBD1. CDR1 and CDR2 from the germline V gene are SQVTM and ANQGSEA. The CDR3 runs 13 residues. Unmatched junction bases numbered 8, after V lost 3 bases and J lost 8 bases. CDR3 nucleotides: TGCAGCGTTGAGTCGCAGGGGGCGCGGGGCTACACCTTC. Encoded protein: CSVESQGARGYTF.

Note on this clonotype: No conserved phenylalanine or tryptophan is present at the end of the CDR3, so a read error is the likely explanation. V is TRBV29-1 and J is TRBJ2-7; no clear D. With 7 bases removed from V and 1 base from J, the gap between germline ends came to 8 bases. This CDR3 has 11 residues. In germline, CDR1 is SQVTM, CDR2 ANQGSEA. The CDR3 DNA follows: TGCAGCGCAGAAACGTCCTACGAGCAGTACCTC. This translates into CSAETSYEQYL.

In its sample, this clonotype was seen a few times. CDR3 loop: CASSGRNGVGGTQYF. In DNA form, the CDR3 reads TGTGCCAGCAGTGGACGCAACGGGGTTGGGGGGACCCAGTACTTC. The rearrangement links TRBV25-1 to TRBJ2-5; D is tentatively TRBD1 or TRBD2 (5 bases each). Germline V CDR1 and CDR2: MGHDK, SYGVNS. V was pared by 4 bases and J by 7 bases, with 19 bases between. The CDR3 contains 15 residues.